This T cell receptor (beta chain) is drawn from a study of T cells in Graves' hyperthyroidism and ophthalmopathy. Amplified regions were TCR beta CDR3 sequences from RNA transcripts. During a first-round RT-PCR of the TCR CDR3, the HTBI primer set was used. TCRdb called the multiplex PCR reads again in MiXCR, with one record for every CDR3 protein. This sample has 530,000 or so distinct CDR3 sequences, with roughly 50% found just once. The hyperthyroidism was newly diagnosed and had lasted under 2 months; the patients were aged 18 to 65. Patients with uncontrolled infections, other autoimmune diseases, pregnancy or lactation were excluded. Clinicians diagnosed patients from clinical symptoms, serum thyroxine and TRAb, thyroid ultrasound and orbital computed tomography. Study results and limitations: Blood held most thyroid clonotypes expanded above 0.001 frequency.

This clonotype appeared many times. Its antigen is still unknown. This CDR3 spans 14 amino acids. Germline V gives CDR1 ENHRY, CDR2 SYGVKD. Trimming removed 2 bases from V and 1 base from J, with 6 bases in between. The source material was peripheral blood or thyroid tissue (not recorded which). This sequence was found in a woman aged 18-29 years with Graves' hyperthyroidism. The rearrangement joins TRBV10-3 to TRBJ1-5, with D uncertain. DNA of the CDR3: TGTGCCATCAGTGAGGTAGAAAGCAATCAGCCCCAGCATTTT. Its translation: CAISEVESNQPQHF.